This T cell receptor (beta chain) is from a study of blood T cell repertoires in COVID-19. As for the study in general: Specimens from acute and convalescent COVID-19 originated in the United States, Italy and Spain.

In the original analysis: Reference gene primer amplification yielded estimated nucleated cell counts. The protocol was immunoSEQ multiplex PCR, while the TCRdb copy is restricted to in-frame clones and leaves out a portion. That table gives V, J and clone size, and the DNA gave D and trimming. The sample lists 300,000 to 400,000 clones; around nine tenths were seen once. The J segment lost 0 bases and the V segment lost 7 bases, leaving 5 bases of the junction unmatched. The CDR3 is 14 amino acids. Germline CDR1 is SQVTM and CDR2 is ANQGSEA. Participants' reported clinical history set cohort assignment.

The sequenced sample was PBMCs or T cells enriched from blood (not recorded which). The chain joins TRBV29-1 to TRBJ1-1; 10 bases agree with TRBD1. The sequence came from a woman aged 25 to 39 with acute COVID-19. CDR3 coding DNA: TGCAGCGCTGACAGGGGGCCGGTGAACACTGAAGCTTTCTTT. Amino acid sequence: CSADRGPVNTEAFF. Using reference TRBV29-1 and TRBJ1-1 for the parts outside the CDR3, the full variable domain is SAVISQKPSRDICQRGTSLTIQCQVDSQVTMMFWYRQQPGQSLTLIATANQGSEATYESGFVIDKFPISRPNLTFSTLTVSNMSPEDSSIYLCSADRGPVNTEAFFGQGTRLTVV.